Listed below are T cell receptor beta chains from one sample, sequenced in a study of blood T cell repertoires in COVID-19. Assay used: immunoSEQ multiplex PCR; TCRdb lists only in-frame clones, some missing. The sample has around 330,000 clones, 88% seen once; the top ten hold 1.5% to 2%. The sequenced sample consisted of peripheral blood. These receptors were collected from a woman aged 25 to 39 with COVID-19, enrolled during active disease. Each CDR3 is given with its conserved first and last residue. Each record gives: clone size, D gene, V gene, J gene, CDR3 protein, CDR3 DNA. D genes are given only for firm matches. The size field is filled for only some rows; it gives once, few, many or a size class.

.	TRBD2	TRBV3-1/TRBV3-2	TRBJ2-5	CASTGTSAVQEETQYF	TGTGCCAGTACCGGGACTAGCGCTGTCCAAGAAGAGACCCAGTACTTC
few	TRBD2	TRBV5-1	TRBJ2-2	CASSGGGPNTGELFF	TGCGCCAGCAGCGGCGGGGGGCCGAACACCGGGGAGCTGTTTTTT
.	TRBD2	TRBV7-8	TRBJ2-1	CASSLYGTSSFPNNEQFF	TGTGCCAGCAGCTTATACGGGACTAGCTCCTTTCCAAACAATGAGCAGTTCTTC
.	.	TRBV5-8	TRBJ1-1	CASSLGAMNTEAFF	TGTGCCAGCAGCTTGGGGGCTATGAACACTGAAGCTTTCTTT
.	TRBD1	TRBV4-2	TRBJ1-5	CASSQKTGFQPQHF	TGTGCCAGCAGCCAAAAGACAGGGTTTCAGCCCCAGCATTTT
.	.	TRBV7-6	TRBJ2-3	CASSLRVATSTDTQYF	TGTGCCAGCAGCTTACGGGTAGCGACTAGCACAGATACGCAGTATTTT
.	.	TRBV7-9	TRBJ1-1	CASTKSAAGNTEAFF	TGTGCCAGCACCAAGTCGGCGGCTGGGAACACTGAAGCTTTCTTT
.	.	TRBV29-1	TRBJ1-2	CSGVIRGGYTF	TGCAGCGGGGTCATTAGAGGTGGCTACACCTTC
.	.	TRBV24-1	TRBJ1-3	CATSNSGNTIYF	TGTGCCACCTCCAACTCTGGAAACACCATATATTTT
.	.	TRBV29-1	TRBJ1-3	CSVPWGQGSCGNTIYF	TGCAGCGTCCCTTGGGGTCAGGGAAGTTGTGGAAACACCATATATTTT
.	.	TRBV28	TRBJ1-5	CASSLLERPQHF	TGTGCCAGCAGTTTATTGGAGCGGCCCCAGCATTTT
once	.	TRBV7-9	TRBJ1-1	CASSVSRTEAFF	TGTGCCAGCAGCGTTTCGCGGACTGAAGCTTTCTTT
.	TRBD2	TRBV13	TRBJ2-2	CASSLSPSGGAGELFF	TGTGCCAGCAGCTTATCGCCTAGCGGGGGTGCCGGGGAGCTGTTTTTT
.	TRBD1	TRBV2	TRBJ1-3	CASRDRGPRSGNTIYF	TGTGCCAGCAGGGACAGGGGCCCTCGCTCTGGAAACACCATATATTTT
.	TRBD1	TRBV27	TRBJ1-2	CASRPTGYNYGYTF	TGTGCCAGCAGGCCGACAGGGTATAACTATGGCTACACCTTC
.	.	TRBV5-6	TRBJ1-2	CASSLDRSSNYGYTF	TGTGCCAGCAGCCTCGACAGGTCCTCTAACTATGGCTACACCTTC
.	.	TRBV6-6	TRBJ2-7	CASRQGGIYEQYF	TGTGCCAGCAGGCAGGGTGGGATCTACGAGCAGTACTTC
.	.	TRBV6-1	TRBJ1-6	CASSEWGVREGSPLHF	TGTGCCAGCAGTGAATGGGGCGTACGGGAGGGTTCACCCCTCCACTTT
.	TRBD1	TRBV11-2	TRBJ1-1	CASSPYRGKAEAFF	TGTGCCAGCAGCCCCTACAGGGGCAAGGCTGAAGCTTTCTTT
.	TRBD1	TRBV15	TRBJ1-2	CATSGGTGTYGSYTF	TGTGCCACCAGCGGGGGGACAGGGACTTATGGTAGCTACACCTTC
.	TRBD1	TRBV4-2	TRBJ1-4	CASSQAIRGRREKLFF	TGTGCCAGCAGCCAAGCAATCAGGGGGCGCCGGGAAAAACTGTTTTTT
.	TRBD2	TRBV7-9	TRBJ2-3	CASSRTSGELYTQYF	TGTGCCAGCAGCCGAACTAGCGGGGAGTTGTATACGCAGTATTTT
once	TRBD2	TRBV6-6	TRBJ2-2	CASPRERGTNTGELFF	TGTGCCAGCCCGCGAGAGCGGGGGACGAACACCGGGGAGCTGTTTTTT
once	.	TRBV13	TRBJ2-7	CASSLPNKGDYEQYF	TGTGCCAGCAGCTTACCCAACAAAGGGGACTACGAGCAGTACTTC
.	TRBD1	TRBV5-1	TRBJ1-2	CASYLGQGVIRNYGYTF	TGCGCCAGCTATTTGGGACAGGGTGTAATTCGGAACTATGGCTACACCTTC
.	TRBD1	TRBV2	TRBJ1-2	CASSVQVAGGGGYTF	TGTGCCAGCAGTGTACAGGTGGCAGGGGGAGGTGGCTACACCTTC